The 22 T cell receptor beta chains reported below all come from one sample, sequenced in a study of blood T cell repertoires in COVID-19 (dated by TCRdb to about 2020). The method was the immunoSEQ multiplex PCR assay. Sourced from immuneACCESS, this table was stored by TCRdb with only in-frame sequences that have V and J called. A share of the clones is absent; for the studies checked, an unresolved V gene accounts for under half, and the remainder has no known explanation. The sample records some 200,000 clones, 65% to 90% of which are singletons. In total, the top ten clones hold over 4.5% of the sample. The material sequenced was peripheral blood. The receptors shown here come from a man aged 80 or over with acute or convalescent COVID-19.

J is TRBJ2-1 and V is TRBV14; possible D gene TRBD1, 6 bases. From germline, CDR1 is SGHDN and CDR2 FVKESK. The CDR3 length is 15 residues. The V end lost 1 base, the J end lost 1 base, and 8 bases lay between the germline ends. CDR3 nucleotides: TGTGCCAGCAGCCAAGTCGGACAGTCCTACAATGAGCAGTTCTTC. Its protein product is CASSQVGQSYNEQFF. Looking up the rest from reference TRBV14 and TRBJ2-1 gives the full variable domain: EAGVTQFPSHSVIEKGQTVTLRCDPISGHDNLYWYRRVMGKEIKFLLHFVKESKQDESGMPNNRFLAERTGGTYSTLKVQPAELEDSGVYFCASSQVGQSYNEQFFGPGTRLTVL.

This clone came up once. This chain connects TRBV27 to TRBJ1-1; TRBD1 matches at 8 bases. V lost 1 base, J lost 1 base, and 2 bases stayed unmatched. Germline V gene lookup returns CDR1 MNHEY and CDR2 SMNVEV (reference sequence). The CDR3 has 15 amino acids. CDR3 region: CASSLLGTGNTEAFF. Here the CDR3 DNA reads TGTGCCAGCAGTTTATTAGGGACAGGGAACACTGAAGCTTTCTTT.

V usage is TRBV7-2 and J usage is TRBJ2-1; 8 bases align to TRBD2. This CDR3 has 19 residues. After removal of 1 base from V and 2 bases from J, the junction contained 13 bases not matched to a gene. Looked up from germline, CDR1 is SGHTA and CDR2 is FQGNSA. CDR3: CASSLVTARSGSTYNEQFF. Here the CDR3 DNA reads TGTGCCAGCAGCTTAGTCACCGCGAGAAGCGGGAGTACCTACAATGAGCAGTTCTTC.

The chain has TRBV18 and TRBJ2-2; no reliable D call. V gave up 3 bases and J gave up 3 bases, with 5 bases separating them. The V gene's germline CDR1 is KGHSH and CDR2 LQKENI. This CDR3 contains 13 residues. DNA for the CDR3: TGTGCCAGCTCACCCCGGTACACCGGGGAGCTGTTTTTT. This codes for CASSPRYTGELFF.

V gene TRBV28 combines with J gene TRBJ2-3; TRBD2 might be the D (5 bases). V lost 2 bases and J lost 0, with 9 bases in between. The CDR3 sequence is 15 residues long. Per germline, CDR1 MDHEN and CDR2 SYDVKM. The CDR3 loop is CASSLGRTSTDTQYF. CDR3 nucleotides: TGTGCCAGCAGTTTAGGACGGACTAGCACAGATACGCAGTATTTT.

J is TRBJ1-6 and V is TRBV5-1, with a possible D match to TRBD1 (5 bases). Trimming cost V 0 bases and J 0 bases, with 13 bases left between them. The CDR3 spans 18 residues. Germline assignment: CDR1 SGHRS and CDR2 YFSETQ. The CDR3 DNA follows: TGCGCCAGCAGCTTGGCACCGGGGGAGAGCTCCTATAATTCACCCCTCCACTTT. Its translation is CASSLAPGESSYNSPLHF.

The gene calls are TRBV7-2 and TRBJ2-4; TRBD1 agrees at 7 bases. This CDR3 is built from 16 residues. J lost 1 base, V lost 5 bases, and 8 bases had no gene match. The germline gives CDR1 SGHTA, CDR2 FQGNSA. CDR3 sequence (DNA): TGTGCCAGCAGCCCGCCCGCGGACAGGGCCAAAAACATTCAGTACTTC. Translating it yields CASSPPADRAKNIQYF.

The rearrangement uses TRBV19 and TRBJ1-1; unclear D gene. The CDR3 runs 14 residues. Germline V gene sequence: CDR1 LNHDA, CDR2 SQIVND (reference sequence). V was shortened by 2 bases and J by 4 bases, with 11 bases between the two germline ends. The CDR3 protein is CASSITRRGTEAFF. For the CDR3, the DNA is TGTGCCAGTAGTATAACCCGGAGAGGCACTGAAGCTTTCTTT.

The chain recombines TRBV19 with TRBJ1-6, with 9 bases fitting TRBD1. The ends lost 5 bases at V and 9 bases at J; junction bases unmatched: 8. Per germline, CDR1 LNHDA and CDR2 SQIVND (reference sequence). This CDR3 region has 15 residues. CDR3 DNA sequence: TGTGCCAGTAGTGGAAAGGGACAGGGCGGTTCACCCCTCCACTTT. It yields the protein CASSGKGQGGSPLHF.

The DNA of the CDR3 is TGTGCCAGCAGCTTGGCGCTAGCGGGAAATGGCGAGCAGTACGTC. Translation gives CASSLALAGNGEQYV. V is TRBV5-4 and J is TRBJ2-7; TRBD2 aligns across 9 bases. Germline V gene sequence: CDR1 SGHNT, CDR2 YYREEE (reference sequence). J lost 6 bases, V lost 0 bases, and 7 bases had no gene match. The CDR3 is 15 amino acids.

The CDR3 is CASSIMEQNDQPQHF. CDR3 coding DNA: TGTGCCAGTAGTATAATGGAACAGAACGATCAGCCCCAGCATTTT. The chain combines TRBV19 with TRBJ1-5; the D is unclear. Trimming removed 2 bases from V and 5 bases from J, with 13 bases in between. The CDR3 spans 15 residues. Germline V lookup: CDR1 LNHDA, CDR2 SQIVND (reference sequence).

This clone was seen only a few times. The chain employs TRBV5-1 and TRBJ1-5; 8 bases are a match to TRBD1. Germline CDR1 and CDR2: SGHRS and YFSETQ. There are 17 residues in the CDR3. After removal of 2 bases from V and 0 bases from J, the junction contained 7 bases not matched to a gene. This CDR3 is CASSLRPTGDSNQPQHF. The CDR3, as DNA: TGCGCCAGCAGCTTACGACCGACAGGGGATAGCAATCAGCCCCAGCATTTT.

The chain uses TRBV6-5 and TRBJ2-1; 13 bases agree with TRBD2. The ends lost 6 bases at V and 5 bases at J; junction bases unmatched: 1. Germline CDR1 is MNHEY and CDR2 is SVGAGI. The CDR3 consists of 14 residues. CDR3 region: CASRLAGGNNEQFF. The CDR3 nucleotides are TGTGCCAGCAGACTAGCGGGAGGGAACAATGAGCAGTTCTTC.

The gene calls are TRBV6-6 and TRBJ1-2; D call uncertain. Germline loops: CDR1 MNHNY, CDR2 SVGAGI (reference sequence). The V end was cut by 5 bases, the J end by 1 base, with 11 bases between. CDR3 length equals 14 residues. The CDR3 protein is CASSPLQSNYGYTF. DNA for the CDR3: TGTGCCAGCAGTCCATTACAGAGTAACTATGGCTACACCTTC.

The chain has TRBV7-8 and TRBJ1-5; 9 nucleotides agree with TRBD1. V shed 5 bases and J 2 bases; nucleotides not matched to a gene: 7. Germline loops: CDR1 SGHVS, CDR2 FQNEAQ. This CDR3 is built from 16 residues. The CDR3 region has the DNA TGTGCCAGCAGCCTAACCCGGACAGGGGGCAATCAGCCCCAGCATTTT. This translates into CASSLTRTGGNQPQHF.

The chain couples TRBV9 to TRBJ1-6, with 7 bases that match TRBD1. The V gene end was trimmed by 4 bases and the J gene end by 7 bases; junction bases not matched to a gene: 8. Germline V CDR1 and CDR2: SGDLS, YYNGEE. CDR3 length equals 15 residues. CDR3 sequence reads: CASSSTTGSNSPLHF. CDR3 in DNA: TGTGCCAGCAGCTCGACGACAGGGTCGAATTCACCCCTCCACTTT.

The rearrangement links TRBV7-9 to TRBJ2-6; the match to TRBD1 covers 8 bases. Looked up from germline, CDR1 is SEHNR and CDR2 is FQNEAQ (reference sequence). The CDR3 has 18 amino acids. The trim removed 2 bases at V and 0 bases at J, leaving 6 bases unmatched. The CDR3 region is CASSLFGTGFSGANVLTF. In DNA, the CDR3 is TGTGCCAGCAGCTTATTCGGGACAGGATTCTCTGGGGCCAACGTCCTGACTTTC.

The genes are TRBV30 and TRBJ2-7, with D perhaps TRBD2 (6 bases). Germline CDR1 and CDR2: GTSNPN and SVGIG (reference sequence). The CDR3 is 14 amino acids. Trimming took 3 bases from V and 5 from J, leaving 17 bases between them. CDR3 amino acids: CAWRNLGGPHEQYV. CDR3 DNA: TGTGCCTGGAGAAACTTAGGAGGGCCCCACGAGCAGTACGTC.

Only one count was recorded for this clone. The chain links TRBV7-2 to TRBJ2-7; 8 bases line up with TRBD1. The germline V gene has CDR1 SGHTA and CDR2 FQGNSA. CDR3 length equals 14 residues. V was pared by 2 bases and J by 4 bases, with 4 bases of the junction left unmatched. The CDR3 bases are TGTGCCAGCAGCTTACAGGGGGCAAGATACGAGCAGTACTTC. It translates to CASSLQGARYEQYF.

Concerning this clone itself: The sample contains more than one DNA sequence encoding this CDR3. This chain joins TRBV2 and TRBJ1-1, with unresolved D. CDR1 is SNHLY, CDR2 FYNNEI, per germline. With 4 bases removed from V and 0 bases from J, the gap between germline ends came to 6 bases. The CDR3 loop spans 13 amino acids. The CDR3 sequence is CASSGQMNTEAFF. CDR3 in DNA: TGTGCCAGCAGTGGTCAGATGAACACTGAAGCTTTCTTT.

The chain carries TRBV4-1 and TRBJ1-4; no reliable D call. V lost 0 bases, J lost 6 bases, and 11 bases lay in between. The CDR3 spans 15 residues. CDR1 is MGHRA and CDR2 is YSYEKL in the germline V gene. The CDR3 DNA is TGCGCCAGCAGCCAAGATCCATACCGAGATGAAAAACTGTTTTTT. Residues: CASSQDPYRDEKLFF.

The rearrangement joins TRBV15 to TRBJ1-2; D ambiguous. The germline V and J ends were trimmed by 0 bases and 4 bases, with 15 bases remaining between them. There are 16 residues in the CDR3. The germline V gene encodes CDR1 LNHNV and CDR2 YYDKDF (reference sequence). CDR3 nucleotides: TGTGCCACCAGCAGAGACACCCTCCCTCAGTTCTATGGCTACACCTTC. Translation gives CATSRDTLPQFYGYTF.